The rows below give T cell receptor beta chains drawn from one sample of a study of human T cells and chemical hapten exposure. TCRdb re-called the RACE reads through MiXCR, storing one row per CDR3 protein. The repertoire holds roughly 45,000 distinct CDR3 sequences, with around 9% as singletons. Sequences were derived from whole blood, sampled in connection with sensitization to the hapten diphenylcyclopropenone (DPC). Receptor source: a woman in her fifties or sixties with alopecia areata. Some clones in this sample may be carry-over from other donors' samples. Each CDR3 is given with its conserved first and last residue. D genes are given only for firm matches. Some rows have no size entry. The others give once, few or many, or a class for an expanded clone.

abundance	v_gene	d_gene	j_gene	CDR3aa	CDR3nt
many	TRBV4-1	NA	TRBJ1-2	CASSQSGTDSFYGYTF	TGCGCCAGCAGCCAATCCGGGACCGACTCTTTCTATGGCTACACCTTC
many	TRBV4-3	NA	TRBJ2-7	CASSQEVGATYEQYF	TGCGCCAGCAGCCAAGAGGTCGGGGCAACCTACGAGCAGTACTTC
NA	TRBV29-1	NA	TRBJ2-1	CSVLNRSREQFF	TGCAGCGTACTCAACAGGAGCCGTGAGCAGTTCTTC
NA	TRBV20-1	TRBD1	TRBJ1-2	CSAKADRVLYTF	TGCAGTGCTAAGGCGGACAGGGTTCTCTACACCTTC
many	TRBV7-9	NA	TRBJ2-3	CASSLYRVFVTDTQYF	TGTGCCAGCAGCCTATACAGAGTTTTCGTCACAGATACGCAGTATTTT
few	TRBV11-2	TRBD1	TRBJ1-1	CASSPRTGTNTEAFF	TGTGCCAGCAGTCCCCGGACAGGGACGAACACTGAAGCTTTCTTT
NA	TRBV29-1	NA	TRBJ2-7	CSVEAGTPYEQYF	TGCAGCGTTGAGGCAGGGACCCCCTACGAGCAGTACTTC
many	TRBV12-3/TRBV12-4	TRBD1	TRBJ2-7	CASSLAGTGVEQYF	TGTGCCAGCAGCCTGGCAGGGACAGGGGTCGAGCAGTACTTC
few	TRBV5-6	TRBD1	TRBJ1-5	CASSLWGTGGRNQPQHF	TGTGCCAGCAGCTTGTGGGGAACAGGGGGGCGCAATCAGCCCCAGCATTTT
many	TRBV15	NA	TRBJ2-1	CATSRVRGLGSEQFF	TGTGCCACCAGCAGAGTCCGGGGGCTAGGGAGTGAGCAGTTCTTC
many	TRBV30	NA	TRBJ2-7	CAWSASPYEQYF	TGTGCCTGGAGTGCTAGTCCATACGAGCAGTACTTC
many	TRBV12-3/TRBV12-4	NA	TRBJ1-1	CASSEQGRPEAFF	TGTGCCAGCAGTGAACAGGGTCGTCCTGAAGCTTTCTTT
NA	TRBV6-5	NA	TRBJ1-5	CASRTGSSNQPQHF	TGTGCCAGCAGGACGGGGTCGAGCAATCAGCCCCAGCATTTT
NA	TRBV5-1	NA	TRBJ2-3	CASSHGQAGGTQYF	TGCGCCAGCAGCCATGGACAGGCGGGAGGTACGCAGTATTTT
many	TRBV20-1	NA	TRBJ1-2	CSAGIQGLNYGYTF	TGCAGTGCTGGCATACAGGGACTTAACTATGGCTACACCTTC
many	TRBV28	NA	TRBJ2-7	CVTRRANSYEQYF	TGTGTCACAAGAAGGGCCAACTCCTACGAGCAGTACTTC
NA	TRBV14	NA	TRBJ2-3	CASSQLSFWGADTQYF	TGTGCCAGCAGCCAATTAAGCTTTTGGGGAGCAGATACGCAGTATTTT
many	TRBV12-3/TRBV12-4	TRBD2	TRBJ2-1	CASSLDPSGYLDSYNEQFF	TGTGCCAGCAGTTTAGATCCTAGCGGGTATCTTGACTCCTACAATGAGCAGTTCTTC
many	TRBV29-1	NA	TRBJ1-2	CSASLGTMGYTF	TGCAGCGCTTCCCTTGGCACCATGGGCTACACCTTC